This T cell receptor (beta chain) was retrieved from a study of shared clonotypes between healthy human individuals. Study at large: Each donor had three CD4 naive, three CD4 memory, two CD8 naive and one CD8 memory plate.

The CDR3 is 14 amino acids. Per germline, CDR1 MNHEY and CDR2 SVGAGI. J was trimmed by 8 bases and V by 4 bases; bases with no gene match: 7. From CD4+ cells came CD45RA+ naive and CD45RA-negative memory subsets. The repertoire was sequenced with immunoSEQ multiplex PCR; TCRdb's copy has only in-frame clones and lacks some. The sample yields some 2,500,000 clones, roughly 93% seen once. This TCR came from a man aged 18 to 35 in good health. Some clones in this sample may be carry-over from other donors' samples. The chain joins TRBV6-5 to TRBJ1-4, with TRBD1 matching over 7 bases. What was sequenced was naive CD4+ T cells from PBMCs. Subset in this sample: CD45RA+ positively selected. The CDR3 loop reads CASSSDRAYEKLFF. The CDR3 bases are TGTGCCAGCAGTTCAGACAGGGCTTACGAAAAACTGTTTTTT.